This record concerns one TCR beta chain sequence. The germline V gene encodes CDR1 LGHDT and CDR2 YNNKEL (reference sequence). Trimming shortened V by 0 bases and J by 10 bases, and 13 bases separated the two germline ends. The CDR3 is 15 amino acids. Under the authors' procedure: Reference gene primer amplification gave estimated nucleated cell counts. The data were produced by immunoSEQ multiplex PCR, yet TCRdb's version contains in-frame clones alone and is incomplete. The DNA gave D and trimming, while V, J and clone size come from that table. The sample gives roughly 280,000 clones, about 85% of which show up once; less than 4% is in the top ten. This sample is drawn from a study of blood T cell repertoires in COVID-19. Looking at the study overall: Researchers got acute and convalescent COVID-19 samples from the United States, Italy and Spain. Sources were T cells, B-cell-depleted T cells, or PBMCs; the material itself was cDNA or gDNA.

The sample consisted of peripheral blood. The chain employs TRBV3-1 (or the pseudogene TRBV3-2) and TRBJ1-6, with no clear D. The sequence was collected from a man aged 18 to 35 with active or convalescent COVID-19. The CDR3 region is CASSQDNGFGSPLHF. CDR3 DNA sequence: TGTGCCAGCAGCCAAGATAACGGGTTCGGCTCACCCCTCCACTTT.